This T cell receptor beta chain appears in the sequencing data of a study of blood T cell repertoires in COVID-19. On the study more broadly: Cohort 3 donors counted as recovered after two negative PCRs, clearance, or resolved symptoms. PBMCs, B-cell-depleted T cells, or T cells provided the cDNA or gDNA that made up the material.

Self-reported history from a screening survey and questionnaire set each donor's cohort. This clone has a single count. Authors' data handling: Amplification with reference gene primers provided the estimates of nucleated cell counts. This table comes from immunoSEQ multiplex PCR, and its TCRdb copy is limited to in-frame clones, with some not included. V, J and clone size were drawn from that table, and D and trimming were deduced from the DNA. Of some 300,000 clones in the sample, around nine tenths were seen once. With 1 base clipped from V and 5 bases from J, the junction kept 1 base outside the gene matches. Germline loops: CDR1 KGHDR, CDR2 SFDVKD. CDR3 length equals 15 residues.

This clonotype was sampled from a woman aged 60-70 years in a cohort exposed to, infected with or recovered from COVID-19 (not recorded which). The chain joins TRBV24-1 to TRBJ2-2; 9 positions match TRBD2. The sequencing sample was made of PBMCs or T cells enriched from blood (not recorded which). The CDR3 region has the DNA TGTGCCACCAGTGATTTAGCGGGAGGTACCGGGGAGCTGTTTTTT. Translation gives CATSDLAGGTGELFF.